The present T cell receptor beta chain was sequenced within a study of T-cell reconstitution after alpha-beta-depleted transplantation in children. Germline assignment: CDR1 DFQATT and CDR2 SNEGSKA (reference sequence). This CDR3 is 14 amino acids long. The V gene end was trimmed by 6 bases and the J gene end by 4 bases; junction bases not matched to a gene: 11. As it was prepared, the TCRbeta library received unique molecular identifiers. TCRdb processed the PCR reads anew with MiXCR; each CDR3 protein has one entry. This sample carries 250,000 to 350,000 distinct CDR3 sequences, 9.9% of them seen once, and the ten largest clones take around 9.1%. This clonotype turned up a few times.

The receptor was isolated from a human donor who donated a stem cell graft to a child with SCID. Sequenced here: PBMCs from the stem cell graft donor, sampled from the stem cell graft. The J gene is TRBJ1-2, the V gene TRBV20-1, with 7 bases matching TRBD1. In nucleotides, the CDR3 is TGCAGTGCAAACACAGGGGCGCTTACCTATGGCTACACCTTC. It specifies CSANTGALTYGYTF.